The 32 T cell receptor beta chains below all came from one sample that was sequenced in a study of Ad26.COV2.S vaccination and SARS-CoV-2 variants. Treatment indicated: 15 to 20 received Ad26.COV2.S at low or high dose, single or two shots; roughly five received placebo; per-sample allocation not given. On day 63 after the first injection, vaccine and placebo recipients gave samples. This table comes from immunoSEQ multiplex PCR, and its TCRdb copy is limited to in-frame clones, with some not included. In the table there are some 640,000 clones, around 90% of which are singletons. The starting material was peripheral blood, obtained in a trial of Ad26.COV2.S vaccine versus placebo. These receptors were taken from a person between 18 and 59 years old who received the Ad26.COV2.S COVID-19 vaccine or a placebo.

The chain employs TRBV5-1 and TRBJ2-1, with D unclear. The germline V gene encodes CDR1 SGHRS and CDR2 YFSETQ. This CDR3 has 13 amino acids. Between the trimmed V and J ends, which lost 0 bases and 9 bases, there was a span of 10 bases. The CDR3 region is CASSLVERGEQFF. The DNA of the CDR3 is TGCGCCAGCAGCTTGGTGGAGAGAGGTGAGCAGTTCTTC.

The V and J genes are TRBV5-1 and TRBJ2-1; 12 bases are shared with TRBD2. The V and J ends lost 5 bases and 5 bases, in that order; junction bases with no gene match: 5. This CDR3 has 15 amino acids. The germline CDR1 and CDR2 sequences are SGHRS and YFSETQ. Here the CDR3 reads CASRPGLAGHNEQFF. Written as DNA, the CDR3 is TGCGCCAGCAGACCAGGACTAGCGGGGCACAATGAGCAGTTCTTC. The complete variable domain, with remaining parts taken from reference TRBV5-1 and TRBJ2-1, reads KAGVTQTPRYLIKTRGQQVTLSCSPISGHRSVSWYQQTPGQGLQFLFEYFSETQRNKGNFPGRFSGRQFSNSRSEMNVSTLELGDSALYLCASRPGLAGHNEQFFGPGTRLTVL.

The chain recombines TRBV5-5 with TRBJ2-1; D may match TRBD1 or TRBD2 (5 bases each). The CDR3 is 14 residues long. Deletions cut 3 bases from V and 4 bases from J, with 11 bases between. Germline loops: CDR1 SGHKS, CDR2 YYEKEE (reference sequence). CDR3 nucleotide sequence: TGTGCCAGCAGCTCCGGGACGGTGTACAATGAGCAGTTCTTC. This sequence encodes CASSSGTVYNEQFF.

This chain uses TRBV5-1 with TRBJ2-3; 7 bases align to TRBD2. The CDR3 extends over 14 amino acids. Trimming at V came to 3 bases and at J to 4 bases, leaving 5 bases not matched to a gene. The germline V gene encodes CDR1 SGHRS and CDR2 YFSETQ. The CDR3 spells CASSSSGVADTQYF. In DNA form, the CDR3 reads TGCGCCAGCAGCTCCAGCGGGGTGGCAGATACGCAGTATTTT.

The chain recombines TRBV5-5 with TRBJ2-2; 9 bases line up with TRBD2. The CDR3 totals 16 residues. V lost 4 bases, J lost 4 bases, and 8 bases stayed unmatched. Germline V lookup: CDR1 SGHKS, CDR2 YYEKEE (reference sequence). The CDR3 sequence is CASSPRGGRVTGELFF. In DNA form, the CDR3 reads TGTGCCAGCAGCCCTCGTGGCGGGAGGGTCACCGGGGAGCTGTTTTTT.

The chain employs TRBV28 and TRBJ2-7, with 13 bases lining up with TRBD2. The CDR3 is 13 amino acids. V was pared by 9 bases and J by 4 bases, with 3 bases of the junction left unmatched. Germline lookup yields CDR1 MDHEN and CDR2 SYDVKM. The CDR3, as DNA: TGTGCCAGTCGGACTAGCGGGAGTTACGAGCAGTACTTC. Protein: CASRTSGSYEQYF.

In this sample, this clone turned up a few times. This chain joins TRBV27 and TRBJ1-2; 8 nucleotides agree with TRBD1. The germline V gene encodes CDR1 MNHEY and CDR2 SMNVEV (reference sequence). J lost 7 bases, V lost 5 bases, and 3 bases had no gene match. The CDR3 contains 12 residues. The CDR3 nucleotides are TGTGCCAGCAGTACAGGGGGGTCTGGCTACACCTTC. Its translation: CASSTGGSGYTF.

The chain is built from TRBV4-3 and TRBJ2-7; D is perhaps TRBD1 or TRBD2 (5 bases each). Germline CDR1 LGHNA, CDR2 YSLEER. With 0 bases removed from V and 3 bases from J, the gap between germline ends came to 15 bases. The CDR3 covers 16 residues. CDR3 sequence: CASSQDPGPWVYEQYF. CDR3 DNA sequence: TGCGCCAGCAGCCAAGACCCGGGACCGTGGGTCTACGAGCAGTACTTC.

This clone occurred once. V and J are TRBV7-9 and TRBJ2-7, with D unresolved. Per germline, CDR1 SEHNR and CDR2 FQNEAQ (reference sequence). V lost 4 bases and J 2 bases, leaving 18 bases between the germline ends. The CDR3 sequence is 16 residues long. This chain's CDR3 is CASSSSYQSFAYEQYF. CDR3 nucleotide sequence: TGTGCCAGCAGCTCCTCATACCAGTCCTTCGCCTACGAGCAGTACTTC.

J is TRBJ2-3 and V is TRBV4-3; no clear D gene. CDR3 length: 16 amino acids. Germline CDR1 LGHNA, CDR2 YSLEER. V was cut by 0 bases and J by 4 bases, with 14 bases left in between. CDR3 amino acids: CASSQDRLYNADTQYF. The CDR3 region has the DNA TGCGCCAGCAGCCAAGATAGACTCTACAACGCAGATACGCAGTATTTT.

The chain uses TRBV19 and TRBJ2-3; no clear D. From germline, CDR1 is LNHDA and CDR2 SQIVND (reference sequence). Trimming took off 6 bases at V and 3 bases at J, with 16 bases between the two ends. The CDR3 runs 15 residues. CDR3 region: CASSPRPFGTDTQYF. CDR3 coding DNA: TGTGCCAGTAGCCCAAGGCCTTTCGGGACAGATACGCAGTATTTT.

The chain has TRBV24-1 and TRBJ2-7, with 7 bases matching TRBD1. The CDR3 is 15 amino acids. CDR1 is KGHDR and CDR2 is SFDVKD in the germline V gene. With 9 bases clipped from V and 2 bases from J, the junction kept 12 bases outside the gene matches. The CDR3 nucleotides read TGTGCCACCCAGTCTGGCCGGGACAGCACCTACGAGCAGTACTTC. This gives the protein CATQSGRDSTYEQYF.

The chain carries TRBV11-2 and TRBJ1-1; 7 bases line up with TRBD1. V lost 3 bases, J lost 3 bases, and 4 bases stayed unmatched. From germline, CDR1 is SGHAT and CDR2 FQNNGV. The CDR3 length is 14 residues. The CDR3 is CASSLTGRDTEAFF. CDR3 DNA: TGTGCCAGCAGCTTGACAGGGAGGGACACTGAAGCTTTCTTT.

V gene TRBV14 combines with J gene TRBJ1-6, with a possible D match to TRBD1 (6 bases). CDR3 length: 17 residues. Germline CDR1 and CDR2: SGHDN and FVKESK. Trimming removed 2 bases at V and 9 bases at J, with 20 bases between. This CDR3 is CASSQSRTAAKLSPLHF. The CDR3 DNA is TGTGCCAGCAGCCAAAGCCGGACAGCAGCCAAACTTTCACCCCTCCACTTT.

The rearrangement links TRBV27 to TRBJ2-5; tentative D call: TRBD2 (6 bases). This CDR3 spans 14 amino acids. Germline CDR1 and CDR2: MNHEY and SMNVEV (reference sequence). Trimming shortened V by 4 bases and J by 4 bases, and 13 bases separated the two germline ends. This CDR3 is CASSSVAVLETQYF. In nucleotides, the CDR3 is TGTGCCAGCAGTTCCGTAGCGGTCTTAGAGACCCAGTACTTC.

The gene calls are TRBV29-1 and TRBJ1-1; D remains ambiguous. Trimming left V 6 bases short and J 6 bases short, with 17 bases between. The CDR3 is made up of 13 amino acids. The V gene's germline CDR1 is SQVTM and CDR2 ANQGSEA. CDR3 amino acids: CSVSRLPEAEAFF. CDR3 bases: TGCAGCGTCTCGAGGCTCCCCGAGGCTGAAGCTTTCTTT.

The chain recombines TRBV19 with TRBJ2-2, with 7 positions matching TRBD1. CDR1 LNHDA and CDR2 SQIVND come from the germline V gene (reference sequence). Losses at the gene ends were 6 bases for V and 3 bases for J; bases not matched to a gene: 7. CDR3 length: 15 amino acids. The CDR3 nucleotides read TGTGCCAGTAGAAGAGGGGGCGTCGACACCGGGGAGCTGTTTTTT. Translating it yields CASRRGGVDTGELFF. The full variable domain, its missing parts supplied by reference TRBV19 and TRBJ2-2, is DGGITQSPKYLFRKEGQNVTLSCEQNLNHDAMYWYRQDPGQGLRLIYYSQIVNDFQKGDIAEGYSVSREKKESFPLTVTSAQKNPTAFYLCASRRGGVDTGELFFGEGSRLTVL.

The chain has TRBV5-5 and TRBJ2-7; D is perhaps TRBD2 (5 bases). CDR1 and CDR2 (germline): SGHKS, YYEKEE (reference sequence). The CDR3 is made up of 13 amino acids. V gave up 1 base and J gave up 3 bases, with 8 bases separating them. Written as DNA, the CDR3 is TGTGCCAGCAGCTTGACTAGATACTACGAGCAGTACTTC. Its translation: CASSLTRYYEQYF.

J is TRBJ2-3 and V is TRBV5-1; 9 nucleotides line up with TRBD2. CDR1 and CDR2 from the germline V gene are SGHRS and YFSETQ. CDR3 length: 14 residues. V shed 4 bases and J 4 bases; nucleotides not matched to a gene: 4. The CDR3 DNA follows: TGCGCCAGCAGCCCCCTAGCGGGGCCAGATACGCAGTATTTT. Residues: CASSPLAGPDTQYF.

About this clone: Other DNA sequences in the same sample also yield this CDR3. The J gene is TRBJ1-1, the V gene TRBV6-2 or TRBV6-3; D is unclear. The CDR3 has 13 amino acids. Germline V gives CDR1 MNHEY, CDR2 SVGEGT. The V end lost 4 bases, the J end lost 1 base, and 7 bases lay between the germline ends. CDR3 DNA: TGTGCCAGCAGTTGGGTGGAGAACACTGAAGCTTTCTTT. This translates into CASSWVENTEAFF.

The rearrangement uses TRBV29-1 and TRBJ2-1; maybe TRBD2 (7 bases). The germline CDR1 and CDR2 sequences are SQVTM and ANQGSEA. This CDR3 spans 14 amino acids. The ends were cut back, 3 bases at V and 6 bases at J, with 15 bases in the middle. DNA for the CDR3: TGCAGCGTTGACCCAGGGGAGGGCCGCAATGAGCAGTTCTTC. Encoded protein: CSVDPGEGRNEQFF.

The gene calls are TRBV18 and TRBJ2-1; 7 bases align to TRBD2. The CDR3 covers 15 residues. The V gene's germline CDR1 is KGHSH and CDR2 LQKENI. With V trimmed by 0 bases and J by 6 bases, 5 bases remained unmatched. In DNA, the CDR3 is TGTGCCAGCTCACCACCTTGGTCGGGGGGCAATGAGCAGTTCTTC. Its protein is CASSPPWSGGNEQFF.

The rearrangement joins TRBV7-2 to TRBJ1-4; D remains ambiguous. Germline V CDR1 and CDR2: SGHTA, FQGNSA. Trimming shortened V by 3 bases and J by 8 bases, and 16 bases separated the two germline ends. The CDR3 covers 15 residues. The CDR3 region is CASSFLTWKPEKLFF. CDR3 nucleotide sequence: TGTGCCAGCAGCTTCCTCACGTGGAAGCCCGAAAAACTGTTTTTT. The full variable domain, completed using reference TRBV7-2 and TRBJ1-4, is GAGVSQSPSNKVTEKGKDVELRCDPISGHTALYWYRQSLGQGLEFLIYFQGNSAPDKSGLPSDRFSAERTGGSVSTLTIQRTQQEDSAVYLCASSFLTWKPEKLFFGSGTQLSVL.

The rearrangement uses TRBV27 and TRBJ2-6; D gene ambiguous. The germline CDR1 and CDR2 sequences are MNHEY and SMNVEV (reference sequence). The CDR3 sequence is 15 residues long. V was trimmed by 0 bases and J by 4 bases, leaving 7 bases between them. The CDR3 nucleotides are TGTGCCAGCAGTTTATCGGGGTCGGGGGCCAACGTCCTGACTTTC. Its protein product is CASSLSGSGANVLTF. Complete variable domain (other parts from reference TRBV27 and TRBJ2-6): EAQVTQNPRYLITVTGKKLTVTCSQNMNHEYMSWYRQDPGLGLRQIYYSMNVEVTDKGDVPEGYKVSRKEKRNFPLILESPSPNQTSLYFCASSLSGSGANVLTFGAGSRLTVL.

The CDR3: CASSSGPAFNSPLHF. CDR3 coding DNA: TGTGCCAGCAGCTCAGGACCGGCTTTTAATTCACCCCTCCACTTT. The J gene is TRBJ1-6, the V gene TRBV7-9; D gene unclear. Trimming took off 4 bases at V and 6 bases at J, with 13 bases between the two ends. The CDR3 is 15 amino acids. Germline V gene lookup returns CDR1 SEHNR and CDR2 FQNEAQ (reference sequence).

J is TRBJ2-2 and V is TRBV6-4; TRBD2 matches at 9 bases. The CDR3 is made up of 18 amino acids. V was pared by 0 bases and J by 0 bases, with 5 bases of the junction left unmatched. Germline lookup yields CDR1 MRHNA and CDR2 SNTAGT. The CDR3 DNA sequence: TGTGCCAGCAGTGACTCTTCTTCTAGCGGGACGAACACCGGGGAGCTGTTTTTT. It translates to CASSDSSSSGTNTGELFF.

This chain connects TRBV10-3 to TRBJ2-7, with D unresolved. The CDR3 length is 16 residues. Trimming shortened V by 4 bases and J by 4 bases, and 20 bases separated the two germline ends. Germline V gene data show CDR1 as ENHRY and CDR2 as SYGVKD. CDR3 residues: CAISGVGQAKNYEQYF. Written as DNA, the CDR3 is TGTGCCATCAGTGGGGTTGGGCAGGCCAAAAATTACGAGCAGTACTTC.

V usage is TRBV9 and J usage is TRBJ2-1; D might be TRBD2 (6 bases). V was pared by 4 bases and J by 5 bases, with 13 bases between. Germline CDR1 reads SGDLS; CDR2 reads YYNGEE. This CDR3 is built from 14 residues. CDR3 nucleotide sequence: TGTGCCAGCAGCAAGCGGACTAACAACAATGAGCAGTTCTTC. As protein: CASSKRTNNNEQFF.

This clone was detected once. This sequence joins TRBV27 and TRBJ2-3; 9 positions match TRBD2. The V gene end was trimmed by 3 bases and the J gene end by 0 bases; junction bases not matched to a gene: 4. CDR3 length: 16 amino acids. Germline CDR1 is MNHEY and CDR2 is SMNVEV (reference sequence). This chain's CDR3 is CASSFGLAGSTDTQYF. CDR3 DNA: TGTGCCAGCAGTTTTGGGCTAGCGGGAAGCACAGATACGCAGTATTTT.

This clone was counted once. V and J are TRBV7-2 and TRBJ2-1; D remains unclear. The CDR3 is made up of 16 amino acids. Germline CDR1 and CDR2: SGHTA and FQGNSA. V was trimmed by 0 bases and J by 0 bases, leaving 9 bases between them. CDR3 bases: TGTGCCAGCAGCTTAGCCCCCCGAAGCTCCTACAATGAGCAGTTCTTC. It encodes CASSLAPRSSYNEQFF.

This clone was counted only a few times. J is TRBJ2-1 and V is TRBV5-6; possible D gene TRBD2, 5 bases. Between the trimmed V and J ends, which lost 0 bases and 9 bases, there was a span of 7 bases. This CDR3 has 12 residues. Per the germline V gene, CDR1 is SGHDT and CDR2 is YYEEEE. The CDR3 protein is CASSLVEVEQFF. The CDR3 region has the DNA TGTGCCAGCAGCTTGGTGGAGGTTGAGCAGTTCTTC.

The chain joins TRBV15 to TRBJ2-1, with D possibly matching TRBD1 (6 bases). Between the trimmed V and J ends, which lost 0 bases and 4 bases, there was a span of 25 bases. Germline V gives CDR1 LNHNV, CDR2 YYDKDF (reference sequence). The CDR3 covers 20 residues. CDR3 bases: TGTGCCACCAGCAGAGATCCCGTGGACCTTGGGGGCAATCTTTACAATGAGCAGTTCTTC. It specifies CATSRDPVDLGGNLYNEQFF. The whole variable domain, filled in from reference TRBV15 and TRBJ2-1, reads DAMVIQNPRYQVTQFGKPVTLSCSQTLNHNVMYWYQQKSSQAPKLLFHYYDKDFNNEADTPDNFQSRRPNTSFCFLDIRSPGLGDTAMYLCATSRDPVDLGGNLYNEQFFGPGTRLTVL.